This TCR beta chain was captured by sequencing in a study of cytomegalovirus exposure and HLA in healthy donors. As to this clone: Its antigen is currently unknown.

Points from the study as a whole: While the bulk of TCR sequences proved rare, some public TCRs turned up in many donors. When a later analysis was performed, an Asian-associated ancestry cluster reportedly had fewer N-insertions than the approximately 690-donor mean.

In the PCR, 60 Vbeta and 13 Jbeta primers were used. Only in-frame clones appear in the TCRdb table, and some are missing; sequencing was by immunoSEQ multiplex PCR. The table includes some 110,000 clones, roughly three fifths detected once. The CDR3 sequence is 14 residues long. Germline values: CDR1 MNHEY, CDR2 SMNVEV (reference sequence). The V gene end was trimmed by 3 bases and the J gene end by 2 bases; junction bases not matched to a gene: 3. Sequencing used PBMCs. The V and J genes are TRBV27 and TRBJ2-7; 8 nucleotides agree with TRBD2. The TCR sequence derives from a man younger than 35 in good health and CMV-seronegative. CDR3 DNA: TGTGCCAGCAGTTTTGCGGGGGGCGCCTACGAGCAGTACTTC. Translated: CASSFAGGAYEQYF.